The source of this T cell receptor beta chain is a study of Ad26.COV2.S vaccination and SARS-CoV-2 variants (dated by TCRdb to the early 2020s). Study-level background: Donors in the vaccine arm were drawn from COV1001, a phase I-IIa trial of Ad26.COV2.S in healthy adults that was multicentre, randomized, double-blind and placebo-controlled. Ad26.COV2.S was administered intramuscularly at 5 x 10^10 or 1 x 10^11 viral particles, either as a single shot or as two shots given 56 days apart. TCRbeta repertoire sequencing served as the tool for gauging how specific and how broad the SARS-CoV-2-reactive T cell receptors were following Ad26.COV2.S vaccination. A total of around 32 samples were included in the TCR-sequenced set, comprising around 19 Ad26.COV2.S vaccine recipients, 5 placebo recipients and 8 SARS-CoV-2 convalescent individuals. Trial participants were randomized into five groups of five: low-dose or high-dose Ad26.COV2.S given once or twice, or placebo on both occasions. Investigators remained blinded to trial group allocation during experiments and outcome assessment. General conclusions and limits of the study: Comparable non-spike TCR breadth was observed between vaccine and placebo recipients, consistent with only spike being contained in the vaccine. The study was not powered to compare responses between vaccine doses or regimens. According to the authors, total T cell responses may have been underestimated by the TCR breadth and depth analyses. After vaccination, substantial breadth of spike-specific CD8+ and CD4+ T cell responses was reported. Spike-specific TCR breadth was higher in Ad26.COV2.S recipients than in placebo recipients (P = 0.0014).

V is shortened by 3 bases, J by 1 base, and the region joining them spans 7 bases. CDR1 SNHLY and CDR2 FYNNEI are derived from the germline V gene. The cysteine opens and the phenylalanine closes a CDR3 of 14 amino acids. Here the CDR3 DNA is all that survives: 42 bases in frame from base 1. In the paper's terms, the treatment or condition label means: some 20 received Ad26.COV2.S at low or high dose, single or two shots; about 5 received placebo; per-sample allocation not given. Repertoires of vaccine and placebo recipients were sequenced from samples collected on day 63 after the first injection. In Cohort 1b, around 23 adults aged 18-55 years were enrolled at a single site in Boston, USA, between 29 July and 7 August 2020. Ad26.COV2.S consisted of a replication-incompetent adenovirus type 26 vector by which a prefusion-stabilized SARS-CoV-2 spike protein from the original Wuhan strain was expressed.

The immunoSEQ Assay was the method used to sequence TCRbeta CDR3 regions. After extraction, genomic DNA underwent amplification by bias-controlled multiplex PCR, followed by high-throughput sequencing. Per the original workflow: To quantify the absolute abundance of each unique TCRbeta CDR3 region, sequences were collapsed and filtered. T cell fraction was estimated by normalizing TCRbeta template counts to usable DNA, which was measured by amplifying reference genes present in all nucleated cells. Repertoire TCRs were annotated as SARS-CoV-2-specific when V gene, CDR3 amino acid sequence and J gene were exactly matched to a known reactive TCR set. The reference SARS-CoV-2 TCR set was derived from MIRA and filtered for enrichment in COVID-19-positive ImmuneCODE repertoires, a step that removed public or cross-reactive TCRs. Using the MIRA antigens, annotated TCRs were further analysed by specific ORF or by position within an ORF. Breadth was defined as the number of annotated unique rearrangements divided by the total number of unique productive rearrangements, and depth was defined as the summed frequency of the annotated unique rearrangements. Two-sided Wilcoxon rank-sum tests were applied when comparing TCR breadth between groups. This is the immuneACCESS table as TCRdb keeps it, with only in-frame sequences that have V and J called. A part of the clones is gone; compared with another copy, unresolved V genes explain less than half, and the rest is unexplained. The V and J calls and the clone size are those of that table, but D and trimming were determined from the DNA. The sample table shows 300,000 to 400,000 clones, and roughly 84% are seen once. Roughly 3.1% of the sample belongs to the ten largest clones.

Regarding this clone: What antigen it recognizes has not been identified. No base quality values were provided; no much bigger clone lies one nucleotide off.

The V and J genes are TRBV2 and TRBJ1-5; there is no confident call for the D gene. The sample in question was peripheral blood, obtained in a trial of Ad26.COV2.S vaccine versus placebo. The origin of this receptor is a person between 18 and 65 years old who received the Ad26.COV2.S COVID-19 vaccine or a placebo. The CDR3 region: CASSELTSNQPQHF. Read as DNA, the sequence is TGTGCCAGCAGTGAGCTTACGAGCAATCAGCCCCAGCATTTT.